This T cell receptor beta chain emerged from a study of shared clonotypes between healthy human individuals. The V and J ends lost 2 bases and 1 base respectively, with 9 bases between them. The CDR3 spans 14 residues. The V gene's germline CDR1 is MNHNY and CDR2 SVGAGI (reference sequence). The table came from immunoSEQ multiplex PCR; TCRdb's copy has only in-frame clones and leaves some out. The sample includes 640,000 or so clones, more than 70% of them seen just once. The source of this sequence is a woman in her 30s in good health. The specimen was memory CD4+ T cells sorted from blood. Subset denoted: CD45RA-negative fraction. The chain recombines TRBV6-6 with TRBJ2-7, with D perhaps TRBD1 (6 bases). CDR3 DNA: TGTGCCAGCAGTTACACCGGACAGTCCTACGAGCAGTACTTC. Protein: CASSYTGQSYEQYF.